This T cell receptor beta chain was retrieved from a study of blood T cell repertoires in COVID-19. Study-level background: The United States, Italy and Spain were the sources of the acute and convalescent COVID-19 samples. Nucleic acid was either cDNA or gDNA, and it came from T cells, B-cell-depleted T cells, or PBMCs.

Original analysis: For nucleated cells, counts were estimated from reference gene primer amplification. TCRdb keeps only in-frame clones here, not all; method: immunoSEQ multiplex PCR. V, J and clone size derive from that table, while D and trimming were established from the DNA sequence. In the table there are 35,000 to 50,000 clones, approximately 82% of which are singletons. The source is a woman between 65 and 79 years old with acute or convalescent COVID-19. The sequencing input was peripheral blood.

CDR3 loop: CASSPAGGGNIQYF. The CDR3 DNA reads TGTGCCAGCAGTCCGGCGGGAGGGGGAAACATTCAGTACTTC. V is TRBV7-9 and J is TRBJ2-4; 9 bases line up with TRBD2. Germline values: CDR1 SEHNR, CDR2 FQNEAQ (reference sequence). The CDR3 has 14 amino acids. The trim removed 6 bases at V and 6 bases at J, leaving 6 bases unmatched.